These 18 T cell receptor beta chains originate from one sample sequenced in a study of cytomegalovirus exposure and HLA in healthy donors. PCR amplification relied on 60 Vbeta primers (plus 13 Jbeta primers). Measured with immunoSEQ multiplex PCR; TCRdb has only the in-frame clones, and not every one. Of around 150,000 clones in the sample, roughly 74% are singletons; the top ten hold 11%. The sequencing sample was made of PBMCs. These receptors originate from a man in his late teens or twenties in good health and CMV-seropositive.

The rearrangement links TRBV27 to TRBJ1-5; no reliable D call. The germline V gene encodes CDR1 MNHEY and CDR2 SMNVEV (reference sequence). With 6 bases removed from V and 0 bases from J, the gap between germline ends came to 15 bases. The CDR3 is 16 amino acids. Here the CDR3 reads CASSFRGEYSNQPQHF. In DNA form, the CDR3 reads TGTGCCAGCAGCTTCCGGGGAGAATATAGCAATCAGCCCCAGCATTTT.

The chain has TRBV9 and TRBJ1-1; D gene ambiguous. With 6 bases removed from V and 3 bases from J, the gap between germline ends came to 12 bases. Germline CDR1 is SGDLS and CDR2 is YYNGEE. This CDR3 region has 13 residues. CDR3 protein: CASTRLRDTEAFF. CDR3 coding DNA: TGTGCCAGCACCAGACTACGGGACACTGAAGCTTTCTTT.

This clone was counted between two and nine times. The rearrangement links TRBV4-2 to TRBJ1-1; D gene uncertain. Trimming stripped 0 bases from V and 11 bases from J, with 16 bases between. In germline, CDR1 is LGHNA, CDR2 YNFKEQ. CDR3 length: 14 amino acids. The CDR3 region has the DNA TGTGCCAGCAGCCAAGATTTAGGGCTCCGAGGGGCTTTCTTT. Translated: CASSQDLGLRGAFF.

The CDR3 DNA sequence: TGTGCCAGCTCACCCGACAGGGAAGAGCAGTACTTC. Amino acid sequence: CASSPDREEQYF. This sequence joins TRBV18 and TRBJ2-7; 7 bases match TRBD1. J was trimmed by 7 bases and V by 3 bases; bases with no gene match: 3. The CDR3 sequence is 12 residues long. Per germline, CDR1 KGHSH and CDR2 LQKENI.

As to this clone: The sample has other DNA sequences that encode this CDR3 too. The genes are TRBV7-2 and TRBJ2-2, with D tentatively TRBD2 (6 bases). Per the germline V gene, CDR1 is SGHTA and CDR2 is FQGNSA. The germline V and J ends were trimmed by 3 bases and 4 bases, with 12 bases remaining between them. This CDR3 spans 15 amino acids. The DNA for the CDR3 is TGTGCCAGCAGCTTGAGCGGGCAGTCCACCGGGGAGCTGTTTTTT. Amino acid sequence: CASSLSGQSTGELFF.

The gene calls are TRBV19 and TRBJ1-2; D gene unclear. This CDR3 contains 15 residues. Germline CDR1 LNHDA, CDR2 SQIVND (reference sequence). V was trimmed by 4 bases and J by 8 bases, leaving 20 bases between them. The CDR3 DNA reads TGTGCCAGTAGTACCACCCCCTCTGGCCCGAGGGGCTACACCTTC. Protein sequence: CASSTTPSGPRGYTF.

This sequence joins TRBV28 and TRBJ2-7; D is ambiguous. There are 13 residues in the CDR3. V dropped 3 bases and J dropped 2 bases, with 8 bases sitting between them. Germline values: CDR1 MDHEN, CDR2 SYDVKM. The CDR3 region is CASSLRAPYEQYF. Here the CDR3 DNA reads TGTGCCAGCAGTTTGCGTGCTCCCTACGAGCAGTACTTC.

This clone has a single count. The chain employs TRBV7-3 and TRBJ2-5; perhaps TRBD2 as D (5 bases). Trimming pared 5 bases from V and 3 bases from J, leaving 16 bases between. Germline V gives CDR1 SGHTA, CDR2 FQGTGA. The CDR3 length is 15 residues. CDR3 region: CASSPGSSREETQYF. The CDR3 nucleotides are TGTGCCAGCAGCCCGGGGTCCAGTAGGGAAGAGACCCAGTACTTC.

This chain joins TRBV23-1 and TRBJ2-6; 13 nucleotides match TRBD2. TRBV23-1 is placed among ORFs of uncertain function. V dropped 7 bases and J dropped 3; count of bases not matched to a gene: 12. The CDR3 contains 19 residues. CDR3 in DNA: TGCGCCAGCACCCCGCCAGGACTAGCGGGAGATTATGGGGCCAACGTCCTGACTTTC. Its protein product is CASTPPGLAGDYGANVLTF.

This clone has just a few counts. The chain carries TRBV6-1 and TRBJ2-5, with 8 nucleotides matching TRBD2. Germline CDR1 MNHNS, CDR2 SASEGT. This CDR3 contains 13 residues. V trimming: 5 bases; J trimming: 5 bases; junction bases outside the gene matches: 4. The DNA of the CDR3 is TGTGCCAGCAGTATAGCGGGGCGGGAGACCCAGTACTTC. This encodes CASSIAGRETQYF.

The chain combines TRBV15 with TRBJ1-1; 9 nucleotides align to TRBD1. V lost 3 bases to trimming and J lost 4 bases; unmatched junction nucleotides: 3. The germline V gene has CDR1 LNHNV and CDR2 YYDKDF (reference sequence). This CDR3 comprises 14 residues. The CDR3 sequence: CATSRQTGGTEAFF. DNA for the CDR3: TGTGCCACCAGCAGGCAGACAGGGGGCACTGAAGCTTTCTTT.

The rearrangement joins TRBV5-1 to TRBJ2-3, with 7 bases that match TRBD2. There are 17 residues in the CDR3. Germline V lookup: CDR1 SGHRS, CDR2 YFSETQ. V shed 7 bases, J shed 3 bases, and the junction held 17 bases outside the gene matches. CDR3 in amino acids: CASRSPSRREMTDTQYF. The CDR3 nucleotides read TGCGCCAGCCGCTCACCTAGTAGGCGGGAGATGACAGATACGCAGTATTTT.

The chain couples TRBV9 to TRBJ2-2, with 10 bases identical to TRBD2. The CDR3 runs to 14 residues. Germline V gives CDR1 SGDLS, CDR2 YYNGEE. V dropped 3 bases and J dropped 6; count of bases not matched to a gene: 2. CDR3 sequence reads: CASSGTSGAGELFF. CDR3 nucleotide sequence: TGTGCCAGCAGCGGGACTAGCGGCGCCGGGGAGCTGTTTTTT. Full variable domain (outside the CDR3, taken from reference TRBV9 and TRBJ2-2): DSGVTQTPKHLITATGQRVTLRCSPRSGDLSVYWYQQSLDQGLQFLIQYYNGEERAKGNILERFSAQQFPDLHSELNLSSLELGDSALYFCASSGTSGAGELFFGEGSRLTVL.

The V call is TRBV27, the J call TRBJ1-2; D may be TRBD1 (6 bases). CDR3 size: 14 residues. The V gene lost 5 bases and the J gene lost 5 bases, with 15 bases spanning the gap. Germline V gene sequence: CDR1 MNHEY, CDR2 SMNVEV (reference sequence). This CDR3 reads CASSPSGALYGYTF. The DNA of the CDR3 is TGTGCCAGCAGTCCCTCAGGGGCGCTTTATGGCTACACCTTC.

This clone was seen once. The chain is built from TRBV7-6 and TRBJ2-7; possible D gene TRBD1, 5 bases. The CDR3 consists of 14 residues. Trimming cost V 3 bases and J 2 bases, with 11 bases left between them. CDR1 SGHVS and CDR2 FNYEAQ come from the germline V gene. CDR3 sequence reads: CASSLSSGPYEQYF. The CDR3 region has the DNA TGTGCCAGCAGCTTGTCCTCAGGGCCCTACGAGCAGTACTTC.

The CDR3 region is CASRQGQQNIQYF. The CDR3 DNA is TGCGCCAGCAGACAGGGACAGCAAAACATTCAGTACTTC. The V gene is TRBV5-1, the J gene TRBJ2-4; 7 positions match TRBD1. Per the germline V gene, CDR1 is SGHRS and CDR2 is YFSETQ. This CDR3 contains 13 residues. Trimming removed 5 bases from V and 5 bases from J; junction bases left unmatched: 4.

The rearrangement uses TRBV7-8 and TRBJ1-1; 7 bases map to TRBD1. CDR1 and CDR2 from the germline V gene are SGHVS and FQNEAQ. The CDR3 runs to 13 residues. Trimming took 4 bases from V and 6 from J; bases not matched to a gene: 5. CDR3 protein: CASSSEGAAEAFF. CDR3 sequence (DNA): TGTGCCAGCAGCTCCGAGGGGGCGGCTGAAGCTTTCTTT.

The rearrangement joins TRBV11-2 to TRBJ2-7; TRBD2 is a possible D gene (6 bases). Germline values: CDR1 SGHAT, CDR2 FQNNGV. The CDR3 consists of 14 residues. Trimming took 6 bases from V and 2 from J, leaving 14 bases between them. The CDR3, as DNA: TGTGCCAGCAGTCCGGGACTGGAAGCCTACGAGCAGTACTTC. This translates into CASSPGLEAYEQYF.